This T cell receptor beta chain was retrieved from a study of shared clonotypes between healthy human individuals. Study at large: Donors had three CD4 naive, three CD4 memory, two CD8 naive and one CD8 memory plate apiece.

General study points: Naive subsets tended to show greater estimated richness than memory subsets.

Trimming removed 2 bases from V and 4 bases from J, with 20 bases in between. Germline V gene sequence: CDR1 MDHEN, CDR2 SYDVKM. The CDR3 length is 18 residues. The repertoire was sequenced with immunoSEQ multiplex PCR; TCRdb's copy has only in-frame clones and lacks some. Of 2 million to 2.5 million clones listed, approximately 94% are singletons. Into CD45RA+ naive and CD45RA-negative memory subsets, the CD4+ cells were split. Remarks on this clone: Its specificity is not known.

This chain links TRBV28 with TRBJ2-2; tentatively, D is TRBD1 (6 bases). Sequencing was performed on naive CD4+ T cells sorted from blood. Subset of the sample: CD45RA+ positively selected. The clonotype originates from a man aged 18 to 29 in good health. The CDR3 region has the DNA TGTGCCAGCAGTTTAAAACCGGGACACGTTTTGGGCACCGGGGAGCTGTTTTTT. It codes for CASSLKPGHVLGTGELFF.